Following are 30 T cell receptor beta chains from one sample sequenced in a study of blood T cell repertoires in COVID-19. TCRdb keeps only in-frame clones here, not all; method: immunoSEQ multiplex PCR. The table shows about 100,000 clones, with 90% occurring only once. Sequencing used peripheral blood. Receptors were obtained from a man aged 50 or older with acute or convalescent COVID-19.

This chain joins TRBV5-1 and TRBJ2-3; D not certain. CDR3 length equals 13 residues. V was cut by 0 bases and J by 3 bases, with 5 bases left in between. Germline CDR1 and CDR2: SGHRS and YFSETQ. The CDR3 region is CASSLDYTDTQYF. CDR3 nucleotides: TGCGCCAGCAGCTTGGACTATACAGATACGCAGTATTTT.

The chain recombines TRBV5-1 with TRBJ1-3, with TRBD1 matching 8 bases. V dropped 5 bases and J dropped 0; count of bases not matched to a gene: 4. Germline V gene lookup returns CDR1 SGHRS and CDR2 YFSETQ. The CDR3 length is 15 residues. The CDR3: CASSSDRGSGNTIYF. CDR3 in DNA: TGCGCCAGCAGTTCCGACAGGGGCTCTGGAAACACCATATATTTT.

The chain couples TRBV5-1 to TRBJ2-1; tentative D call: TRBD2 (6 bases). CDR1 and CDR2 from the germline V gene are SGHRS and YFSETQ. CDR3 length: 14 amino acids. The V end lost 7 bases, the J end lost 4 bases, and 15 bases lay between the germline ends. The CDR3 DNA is TGCGCCAGCGGAGACGGGACTTCGTACAATGAGCAGTTCTTC. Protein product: CASGDGTSYNEQFF.

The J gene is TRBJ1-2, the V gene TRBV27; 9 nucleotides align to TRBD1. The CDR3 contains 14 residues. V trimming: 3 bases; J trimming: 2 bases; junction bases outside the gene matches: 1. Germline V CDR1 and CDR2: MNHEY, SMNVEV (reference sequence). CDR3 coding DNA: TGTGCCAGCAGTTTGGGGACAGGGAACTATGGCTACACCTTC. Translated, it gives CASSLGTGNYGYTF.

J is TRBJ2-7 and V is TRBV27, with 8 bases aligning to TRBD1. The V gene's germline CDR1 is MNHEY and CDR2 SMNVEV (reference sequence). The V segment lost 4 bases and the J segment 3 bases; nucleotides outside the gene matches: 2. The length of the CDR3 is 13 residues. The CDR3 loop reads CASSSGGFYEQYF. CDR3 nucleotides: TGTGCCAGCAGTTCAGGGGGCTTCTACGAGCAGTACTTC.

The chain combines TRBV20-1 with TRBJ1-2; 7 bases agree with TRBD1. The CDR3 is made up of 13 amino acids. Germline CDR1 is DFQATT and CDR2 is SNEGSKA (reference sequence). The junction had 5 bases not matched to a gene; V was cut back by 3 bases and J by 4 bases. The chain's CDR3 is CSASSTGTYGYTF. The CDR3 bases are TGCAGTGCTAGTTCGACAGGGACCTATGGCTACACCTTC.

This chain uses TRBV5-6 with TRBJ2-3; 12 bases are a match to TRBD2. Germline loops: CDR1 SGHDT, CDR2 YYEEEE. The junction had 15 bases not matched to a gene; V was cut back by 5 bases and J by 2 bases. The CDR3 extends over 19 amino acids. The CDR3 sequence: CASSTPRTSGTYPTDTQYF. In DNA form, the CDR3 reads TGTGCCAGCAGTACTCCGCGGACTAGCGGGACGTACCCCACAGATACGCAGTATTTT.

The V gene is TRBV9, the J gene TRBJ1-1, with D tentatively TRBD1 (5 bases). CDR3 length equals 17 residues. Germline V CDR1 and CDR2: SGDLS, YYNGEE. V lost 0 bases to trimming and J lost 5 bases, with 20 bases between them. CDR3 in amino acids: CASSVVREGAERTEAFF. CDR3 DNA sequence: TGTGCCAGCAGCGTAGTTCGAGAAGGGGCTGAAAGGACTGAAGCTTTCTTT.

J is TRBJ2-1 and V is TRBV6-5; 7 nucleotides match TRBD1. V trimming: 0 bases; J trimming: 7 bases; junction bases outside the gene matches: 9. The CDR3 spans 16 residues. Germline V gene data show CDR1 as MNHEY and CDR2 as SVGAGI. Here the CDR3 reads CASSYSDRVGSNEQFF. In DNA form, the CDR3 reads TGTGCCAGCAGTTACTCTGACAGGGTGGGGAGTAATGAGCAGTTCTTC.

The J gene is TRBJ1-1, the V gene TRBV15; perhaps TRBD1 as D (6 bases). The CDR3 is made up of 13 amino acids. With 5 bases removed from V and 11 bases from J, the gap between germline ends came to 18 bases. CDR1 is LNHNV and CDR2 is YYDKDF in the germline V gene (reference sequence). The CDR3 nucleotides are TGTGCCACCAGCTCAGCGGGGGGCTGGAGCGCTTTCTTT. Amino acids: CATSSAGGWSAFF.

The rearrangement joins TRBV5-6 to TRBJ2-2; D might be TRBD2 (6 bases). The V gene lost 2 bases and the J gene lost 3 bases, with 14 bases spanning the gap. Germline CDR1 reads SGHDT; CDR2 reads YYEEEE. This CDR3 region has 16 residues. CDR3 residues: CASSLVAELDTGELFF. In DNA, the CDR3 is TGTGCCAGCAGCTTAGTAGCGGAACTCGACACCGGGGAGCTGTTTTTT.

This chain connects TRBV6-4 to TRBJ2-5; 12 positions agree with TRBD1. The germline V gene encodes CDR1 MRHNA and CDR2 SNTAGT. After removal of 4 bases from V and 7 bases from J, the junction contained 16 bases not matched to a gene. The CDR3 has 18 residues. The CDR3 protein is CASSVSGTGGISGGTQYF. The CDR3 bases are TGTGCCAGCAGTGTCTCCGGGACAGGGGGCATTAGCGGAGGGACCCAGTACTTC.

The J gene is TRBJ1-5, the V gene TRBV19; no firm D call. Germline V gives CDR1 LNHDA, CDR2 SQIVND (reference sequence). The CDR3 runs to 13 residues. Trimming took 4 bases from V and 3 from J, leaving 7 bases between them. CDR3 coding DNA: TGTGCCAGTAGTACCCAAAACAATCAGCCCCAGCATTTT. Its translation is CASSTQNNQPQHF.

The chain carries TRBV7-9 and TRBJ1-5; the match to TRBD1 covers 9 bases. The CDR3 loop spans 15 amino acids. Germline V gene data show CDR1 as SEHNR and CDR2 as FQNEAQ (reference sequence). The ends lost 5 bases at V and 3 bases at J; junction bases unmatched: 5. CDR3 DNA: TGTGCCAGCAGCCAAGGGACAGGGCTCAATCAGCCCCAGCATTTT. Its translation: CASSQGTGLNQPQHF.

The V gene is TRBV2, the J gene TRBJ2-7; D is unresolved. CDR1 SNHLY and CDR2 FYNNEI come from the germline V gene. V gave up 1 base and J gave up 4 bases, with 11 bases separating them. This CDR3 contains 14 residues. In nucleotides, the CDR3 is TGTGCCAGCAGTGAAGGGATAGTGGAGTACGAGCAGTACTTC. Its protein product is CASSEGIVEYEQYF.

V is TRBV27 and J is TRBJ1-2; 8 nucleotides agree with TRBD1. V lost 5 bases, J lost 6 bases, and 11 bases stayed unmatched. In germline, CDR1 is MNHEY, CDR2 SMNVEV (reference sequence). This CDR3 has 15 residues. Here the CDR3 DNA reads TGTGCCAGCAGTAGCATTAACAGGGGGTCTCATGGCTACACCTTC. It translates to CASSSINRGSHGYTF.

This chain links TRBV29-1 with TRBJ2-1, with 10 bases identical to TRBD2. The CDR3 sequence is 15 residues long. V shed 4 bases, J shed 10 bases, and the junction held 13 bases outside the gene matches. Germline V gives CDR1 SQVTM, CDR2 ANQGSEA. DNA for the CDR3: TGCAGCGTTGGACGAGGGTCTAGCGGGAGATCGGAGCAGTTCTTC. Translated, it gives CSVGRGSSGRSEQFF.

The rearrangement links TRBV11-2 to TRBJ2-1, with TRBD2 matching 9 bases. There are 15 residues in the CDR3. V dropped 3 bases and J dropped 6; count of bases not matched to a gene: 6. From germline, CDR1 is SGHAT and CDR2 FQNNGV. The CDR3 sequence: CASSFRAGGGNEQFF. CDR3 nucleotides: TGTGCCAGCAGCTTCAGGGCGGGAGGGGGCAATGAGCAGTTCTTC. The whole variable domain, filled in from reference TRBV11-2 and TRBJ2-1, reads EAGVAQSPRYKIIEKRQSVAFWCNPISGHATLYWYQQILGQGPKLLIQFQNNGVVDDSQLPKDRFSAERLKGVDSTLKIQPAKLEDSAVYLCASSFRAGGGNEQFFGPGTRLTVL.

In DNA, the CDR3 is TGTGCCAGCAGTGACAAGCTCGCAGATACGCAGTATTTT. Translated: CASSDKLADTQYF. This rearrangement joins TRBV6-4 to TRBJ2-3; D remains unclear. Germline CDR1 and CDR2: MRHNA and SNTAGT. With 2 bases removed from V and 4 bases from J, the gap between germline ends came to 7 bases. This CDR3 has 13 residues.

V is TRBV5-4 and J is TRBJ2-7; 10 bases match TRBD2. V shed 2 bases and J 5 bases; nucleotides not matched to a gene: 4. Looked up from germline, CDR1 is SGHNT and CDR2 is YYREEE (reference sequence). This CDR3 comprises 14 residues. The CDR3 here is CASSFPGTSDEQYF. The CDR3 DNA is TGTGCCAGCAGCTTTCCCGGGACTAGCGACGAGCAGTACTTC.

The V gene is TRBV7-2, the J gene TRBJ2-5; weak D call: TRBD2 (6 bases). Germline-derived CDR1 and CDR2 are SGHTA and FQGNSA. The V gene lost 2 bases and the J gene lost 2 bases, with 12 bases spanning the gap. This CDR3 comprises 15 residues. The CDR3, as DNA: TGTGCCAGCAGCTTATCTGGGGCGGGGCAAGAGACCCAGTACTTC. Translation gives CASSLSGAGQETQYF.

CDR3 coding DNA: TGTGCCAGTAGTATGGTCGGTTTTTCTAACGGGAAACTGTTTTTT. Its translation is CASSMVGFSNGKLFF. This chain links TRBV19 with TRBJ1-4, with D unresolved. The V gene lost 3 bases and the J gene lost 11 bases, with 19 bases spanning the gap. The CDR3 length is 15 residues. Germline loops: CDR1 LNHDA, CDR2 SQIVND (reference sequence).

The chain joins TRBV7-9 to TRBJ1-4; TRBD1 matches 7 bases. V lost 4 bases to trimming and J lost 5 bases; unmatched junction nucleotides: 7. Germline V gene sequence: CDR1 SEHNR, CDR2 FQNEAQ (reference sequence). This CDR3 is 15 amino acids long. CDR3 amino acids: CASSWDSGDNEKLFF. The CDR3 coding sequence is TGTGCCAGCAGCTGGGACAGTGGGGACAATGAAAAACTGTTTTTT. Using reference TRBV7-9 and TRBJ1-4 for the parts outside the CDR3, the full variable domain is DTGVSQNPRHKITKRGQNVTFRCDPISEHNRLYWYRQTLGQGPEFLTYFQNEAQLEKSRLLSDRFSAERPKGSFSTLEIQRTEQGDSAMYLCASSWDSGDNEKLFFGSGTQLSVL.

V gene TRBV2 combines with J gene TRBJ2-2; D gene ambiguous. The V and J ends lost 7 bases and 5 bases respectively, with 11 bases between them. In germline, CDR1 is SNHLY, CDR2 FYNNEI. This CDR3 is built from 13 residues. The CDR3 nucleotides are TGTGCCAGCAATCAAGAGGCGACCGGGGAGCTGTTTTTT. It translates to CASNQEATGELFF. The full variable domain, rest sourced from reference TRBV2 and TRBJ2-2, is EPEVTQTPSHQVTQMGQEVILRCVPISNHLYFYWYRQILGQKVEFLVSFYNNEISEKSEIFDDQFSVERPDGSNFTLKIRSTKLEDSAMYFCASNQEATGELFFGEGSRLTVL.

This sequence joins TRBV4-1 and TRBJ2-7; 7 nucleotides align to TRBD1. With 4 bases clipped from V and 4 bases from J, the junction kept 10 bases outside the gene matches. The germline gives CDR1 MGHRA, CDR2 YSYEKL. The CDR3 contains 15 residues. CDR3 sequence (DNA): TGCGCCAGCAGCCTGACAGGGCCGGGAATGTACGAGCAGTACTTC. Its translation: CASSLTGPGMYEQYF.

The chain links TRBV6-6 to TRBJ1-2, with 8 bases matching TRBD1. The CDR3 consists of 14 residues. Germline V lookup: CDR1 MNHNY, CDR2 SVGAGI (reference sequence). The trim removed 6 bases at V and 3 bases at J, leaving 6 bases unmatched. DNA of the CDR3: TGTGCCAGCAGGGACAGGGAACGCGACTATGGCTACACCTTC. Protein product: CASRDRERDYGYTF.

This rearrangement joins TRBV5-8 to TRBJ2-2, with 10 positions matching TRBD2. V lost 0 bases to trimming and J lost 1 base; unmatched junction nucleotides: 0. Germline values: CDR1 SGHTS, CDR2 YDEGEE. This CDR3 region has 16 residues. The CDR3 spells CASSLGTSGNTGELFF. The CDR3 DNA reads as TGTGCCAGCAGCTTGGGGACTAGCGGGAACACCGGGGAGCTGTTTTTT.

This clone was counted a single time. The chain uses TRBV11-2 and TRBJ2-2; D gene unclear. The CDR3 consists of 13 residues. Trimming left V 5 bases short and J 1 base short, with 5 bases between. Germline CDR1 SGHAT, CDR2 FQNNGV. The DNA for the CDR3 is TGTGCCAGCAGCGTCCAGAACACCGGGGAGCTGTTTTTT. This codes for CASSVQNTGELFF.

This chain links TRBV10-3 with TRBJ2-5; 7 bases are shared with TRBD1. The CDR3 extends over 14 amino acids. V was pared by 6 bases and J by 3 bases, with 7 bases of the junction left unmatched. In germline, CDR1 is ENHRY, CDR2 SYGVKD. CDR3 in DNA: TGTGCCATCAGAGAACAGGGGAGTGAAGAGACCCAGTACTTC. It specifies CAIREQGSEETQYF.

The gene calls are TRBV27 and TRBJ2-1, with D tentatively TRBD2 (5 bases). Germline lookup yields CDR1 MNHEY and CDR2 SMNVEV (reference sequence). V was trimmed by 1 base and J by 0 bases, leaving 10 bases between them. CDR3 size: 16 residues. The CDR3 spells CASSLFSGFSYNEQFF. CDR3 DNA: TGTGCCAGCAGTTTATTCAGCGGCTTCTCCTACAATGAGCAGTTCTTC.